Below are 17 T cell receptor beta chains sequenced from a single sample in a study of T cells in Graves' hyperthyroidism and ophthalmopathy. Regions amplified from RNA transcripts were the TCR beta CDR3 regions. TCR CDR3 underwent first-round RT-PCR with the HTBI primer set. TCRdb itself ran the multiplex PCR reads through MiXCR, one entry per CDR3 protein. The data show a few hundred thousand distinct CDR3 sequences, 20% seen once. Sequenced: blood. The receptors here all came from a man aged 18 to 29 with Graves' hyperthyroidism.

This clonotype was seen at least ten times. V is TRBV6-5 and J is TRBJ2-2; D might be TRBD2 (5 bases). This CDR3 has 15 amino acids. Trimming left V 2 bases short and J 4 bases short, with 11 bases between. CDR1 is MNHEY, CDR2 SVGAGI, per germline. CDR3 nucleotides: TGTGCCAGCAGTTACCCGGCGGGCATCACCGGGGAGCTGTTTTTT. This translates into CASSYPAGITGELFF.

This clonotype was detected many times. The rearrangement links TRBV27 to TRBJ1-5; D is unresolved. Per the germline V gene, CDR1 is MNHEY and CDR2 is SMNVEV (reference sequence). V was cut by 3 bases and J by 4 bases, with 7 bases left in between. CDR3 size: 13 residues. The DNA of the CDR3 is TGTGCCAGCAGTTTCCTCGTGAATCAGCCCCAGCATTTT. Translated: CASSFLVNQPQHF.

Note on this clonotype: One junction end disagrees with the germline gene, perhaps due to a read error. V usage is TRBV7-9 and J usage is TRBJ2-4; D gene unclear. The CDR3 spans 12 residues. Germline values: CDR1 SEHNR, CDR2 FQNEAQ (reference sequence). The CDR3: CASSLAKDIQYF. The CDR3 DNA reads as TGTGCCAGCAGCTTAGCCAAAGACATTCAGTACTTC.

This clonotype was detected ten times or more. CDR3 sequence reads: CASSPDRGWDTEAFF. CDR3 DNA: TGTGCCAGCAGCCCCGACAGGGGTTGGGACACTGAAGCTTTCTTT. This chain connects TRBV11-2 to TRBJ1-1; 8 bases are shared with TRBD1. This CDR3 has 15 amino acids. Germline V lookup: CDR1 SGHAT, CDR2 FQNNGV. V lost 5 bases to trimming and J lost 3 bases; unmatched junction nucleotides: 8. Based on the CDR3 plus reference TRBV11-2 and TRBJ1-1, the full variable domain is EAGVAQSPRYKIIEKRQSVAFWCNPISGHATLYWYQQILGQGPKLLIQFQNNGVVDDSQLPKDRFSAERLKGVDSTLKIQPAKLEDSAVYLCASSPDRGWDTEAFFGQGTRLTVV.

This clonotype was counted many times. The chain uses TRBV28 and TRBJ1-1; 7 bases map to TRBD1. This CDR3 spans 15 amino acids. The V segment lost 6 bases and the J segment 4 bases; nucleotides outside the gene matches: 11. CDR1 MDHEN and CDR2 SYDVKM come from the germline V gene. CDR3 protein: CASSPGGGWSTEAFF. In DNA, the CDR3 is TGTGCCAGCAGCCCAGGGGGGGGTTGGAGCACTGAAGCTTTCTTT.

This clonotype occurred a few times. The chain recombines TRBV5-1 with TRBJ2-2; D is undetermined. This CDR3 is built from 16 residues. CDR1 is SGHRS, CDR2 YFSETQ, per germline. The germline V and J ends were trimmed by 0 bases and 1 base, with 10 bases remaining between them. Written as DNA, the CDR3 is TGCGCCAGCAGCTTGGAGGTCCAGCTGAACACCGGGGAGCTGTTTTTT. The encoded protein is CASSLEVQLNTGELFF. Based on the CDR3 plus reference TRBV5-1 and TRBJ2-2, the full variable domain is KAGVTQTPRYLIKTRGQQVTLSCSPISGHRSVSWYQQTPGQGLQFLFEYFSETQRNKGNFPGRFSGRQFSNSRSEMNVSTLELGDSALYLCASSLEVQLNTGELFFGEGSRLTVL.

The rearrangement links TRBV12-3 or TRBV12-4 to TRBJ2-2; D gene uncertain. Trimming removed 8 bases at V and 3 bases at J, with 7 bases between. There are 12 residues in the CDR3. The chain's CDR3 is CASAWDTGELFF. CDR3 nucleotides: TGTGCCAGCGCCTGGGACACCGGGGAGCTGTTTTTT.

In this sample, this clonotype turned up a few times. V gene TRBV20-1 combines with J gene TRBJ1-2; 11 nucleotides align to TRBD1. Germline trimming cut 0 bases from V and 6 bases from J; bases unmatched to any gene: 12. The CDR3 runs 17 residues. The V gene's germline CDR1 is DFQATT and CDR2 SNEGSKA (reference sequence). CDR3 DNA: TGCAGTGCTAGAGAGCGGGACAGGGGGGGTATGGTAGATGGCTACACCTTC. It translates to CSARERDRGGMVDGYTF.

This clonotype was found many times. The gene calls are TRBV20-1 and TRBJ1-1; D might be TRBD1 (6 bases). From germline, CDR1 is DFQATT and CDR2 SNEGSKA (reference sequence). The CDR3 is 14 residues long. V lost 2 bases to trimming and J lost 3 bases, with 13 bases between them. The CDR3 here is CSARKPGHHTEAFF. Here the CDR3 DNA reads TGCAGTGCTAGAAAGCCGGGACACCACACTGAAGCTTTCTTT.

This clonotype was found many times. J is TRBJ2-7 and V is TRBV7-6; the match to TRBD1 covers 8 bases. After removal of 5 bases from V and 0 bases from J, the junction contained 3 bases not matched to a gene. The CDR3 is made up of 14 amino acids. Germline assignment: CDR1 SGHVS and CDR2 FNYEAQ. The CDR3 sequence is CASSITGGSYEQYF. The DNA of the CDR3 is TGTGCCAGCAGCATAACAGGGGGCTCCTACGAGCAGTACTTC.

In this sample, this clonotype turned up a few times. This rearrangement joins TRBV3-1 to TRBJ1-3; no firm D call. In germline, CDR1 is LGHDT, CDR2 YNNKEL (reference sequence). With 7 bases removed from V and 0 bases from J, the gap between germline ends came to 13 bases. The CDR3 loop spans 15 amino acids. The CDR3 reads CASTPQILSGNTIYF. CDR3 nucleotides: TGTGCCAGCACCCCACAAATCCTCTCTGGAAACACCATATATTTT.

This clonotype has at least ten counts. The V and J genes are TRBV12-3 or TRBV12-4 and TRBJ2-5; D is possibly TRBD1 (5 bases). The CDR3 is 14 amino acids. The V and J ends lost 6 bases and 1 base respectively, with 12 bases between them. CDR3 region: CASRGQAGQETQYF. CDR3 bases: TGTGCCAGCAGGGGGCAGGCTGGCCAAGAGACCCAGTACTTC.

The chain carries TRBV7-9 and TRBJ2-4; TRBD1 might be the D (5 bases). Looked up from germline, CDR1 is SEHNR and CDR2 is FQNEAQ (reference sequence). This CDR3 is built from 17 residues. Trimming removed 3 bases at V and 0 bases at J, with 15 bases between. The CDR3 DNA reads TGTGCCAGCAGCTTCTCCTTAAGGGGCCCAGCCAAAAACATTCAGTACTTC. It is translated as CASSFSLRGPAKNIQYF. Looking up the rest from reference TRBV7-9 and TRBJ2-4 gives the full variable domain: DTGVSQNPRHKITKRGQNVTFRCDPISEHNRLYWYRQTLGQGPEFLTYFQNEAQLEKSRLLSDRFSAERPKGSFSTLEIQRTEQGDSAMYLCASSFSLRGPAKNIQYFGAGTRLSVL.

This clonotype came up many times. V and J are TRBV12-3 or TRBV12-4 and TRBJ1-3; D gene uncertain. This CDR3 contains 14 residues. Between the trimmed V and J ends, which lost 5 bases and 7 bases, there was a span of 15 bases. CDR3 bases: TGTGCCAGCAGTAGCTCCCTTGGTGTTAACACCATATATTTT. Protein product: CASSSSLGVNTIYF.

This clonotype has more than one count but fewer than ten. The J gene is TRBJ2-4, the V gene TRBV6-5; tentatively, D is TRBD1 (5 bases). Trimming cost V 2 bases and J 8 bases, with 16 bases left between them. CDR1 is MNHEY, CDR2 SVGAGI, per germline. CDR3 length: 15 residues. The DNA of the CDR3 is TGTGCCAGCAGTTACGGGTCTCAAGGGGCTGACATTCAGTACTTC. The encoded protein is CASSYGSQGADIQYF.

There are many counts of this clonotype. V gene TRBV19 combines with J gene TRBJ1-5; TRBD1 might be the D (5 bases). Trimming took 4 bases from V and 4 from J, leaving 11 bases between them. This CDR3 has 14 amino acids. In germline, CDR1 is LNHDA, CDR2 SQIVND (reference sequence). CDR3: CASSSGAVNQPQHF. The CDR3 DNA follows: TGTGCCAGTAGTAGCGGGGCCGTAAATCAGCCCCAGCATTTT.

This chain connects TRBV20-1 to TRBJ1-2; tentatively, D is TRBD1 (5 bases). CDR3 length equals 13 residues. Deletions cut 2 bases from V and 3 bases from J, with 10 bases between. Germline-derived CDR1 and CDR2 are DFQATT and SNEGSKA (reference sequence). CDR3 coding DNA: TGCAGTGCTAGACAGGGTGGAGACTATGGCTACACCTTC. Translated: CSARQGGDYGYTF.